This is a list of T cell receptor beta chains from one sample in a study of blood T cell repertoires in COVID-19. Profiled with immunoSEQ multiplex PCR; TCRdb holds only in-frame clones, not every one. The repertoire consists of around 140,000 clones, with roughly two thirds occurring once and the leading ten covering around 2%. The sample consisted of peripheral blood. Receptors were obtained from a woman between 70 and 85 years old with acute or convalescent COVID-19. Both conserved end residues are part of each CDR3. The order of the fields is clone size, D gene, V gene, J gene, CDR3 DNA, CDR3 protein. The D gene is left open where the match is weak. Size values are once, few and many counts, or a class for expanded clones, and some rows have none.

abundance: -
d_gene: -
v_gene: TRBV5-8
j_gene: TRBJ1-5
CDR3nt: TGTGCCAGCAGCTTCACAGGGTTTCAGCCCCAGCATTTT
CDR3aa: CASSFTGFQPQHF

abundance: few
d_gene: -
v_gene: TRBV4-1
j_gene: TRBJ1-4
CDR3nt: TGCGCCAGCAGCCAAGATCAGGCCCAGGGCAGTGAAAAACTGTTTTTT
CDR3aa: CASSQDQAQGSEKLFF

abundance: -
d_gene: -
v_gene: TRBV28
j_gene: TRBJ2-7
CDR3nt: TGTGCCAGCAGTTTAAGGGGCAGGCCTTACGAGCAGTACTTC
CDR3aa: CASSLRGRPYEQYF

abundance: -
d_gene: -
v_gene: TRBV10-3
j_gene: TRBJ2-6
CDR3nt: TGTGCCATCAGTGAGTCAAGAGGACTATCGCGGGCGGGGGCCAACGTCCTGACTTTC
CDR3aa: CAISESRGLSRAGANVLTF

abundance: -
d_gene: TRBD1
v_gene: TRBV6-5
j_gene: TRBJ1-6
CDR3nt: TGTGCCAGCAGGCACGGGACAGGGAATTCACCCCTCCACTTT
CDR3aa: CASRHGTGNSPLHF

abundance: -
d_gene: -
v_gene: TRBV5-6
j_gene: TRBJ2-7
CDR3nt: TGTGCCAGCAGCTCTCCCGGGACTCCGGCCGGCTACGAGCAGTACTTC
CDR3aa: CASSSPGTPAGYEQYF

abundance: many
d_gene: -
v_gene: TRBV29-1
j_gene: TRBJ2-2
CDR3nt: TGCAGCGTTGAGTATCTAGAAGACACCGGGGAGCTGTTTTTT
CDR3aa: CSVEYLEDTGELFF

abundance: -
d_gene: TRBD1
v_gene: TRBV14
j_gene: TRBJ1-1
CDR3nt: TGTGCCAGCAGCCAAGTGGCCGGGACAGGGCGCCTTTTTAGTGAAGCTTTCTTT
CDR3aa: CASSQVAGTGRLFSEAFF

abundance: -
d_gene: -
v_gene: TRBV6-5
j_gene: TRBJ2-4
CDR3nt: TGTGCCAGCAGTTCCCCGTCAGAAGCCAAAAACATTCAGTACTTC
CDR3aa: CASSSPSEAKNIQYF

abundance: -
d_gene: TRBD1
v_gene: TRBV19
j_gene: TRBJ2-5
CDR3nt: TGTGCCAGTAGTCCGGGACAGTACCAAGAGACCCAGTACTTC
CDR3aa: CASSPGQYQETQYF

abundance: few
d_gene: -
v_gene: TRBV6-1
j_gene: TRBJ2-5
CDR3nt: TGTGCCAGCAGTGAAGCGCTCCAGGGGGGAATGGGAGAGACCCAGTACTTC
CDR3aa: CASSEALQGGMGETQYF

abundance: -
d_gene: -
v_gene: TRBV5-1
j_gene: TRBJ2-7
CDR3nt: TGCGCCAGCAGCTTGGGGCAGGGCAAGGTCTACGAGCAGTACTTC
CDR3aa: CASSLGQGKVYEQYF

abundance: -
d_gene: -
v_gene: TRBV5-1
j_gene: TRBJ1-4
CDR3nt: TGCGCCAGCAGTTATCAGGGGGAAAAACTGTTTTTT
CDR3aa: CASSYQGEKLFF

abundance: -
d_gene: -
v_gene: TRBV19
j_gene: TRBJ1-5
CDR3nt: TGTGCCAGTAGTATAACGGGGGATCAGCCCCAGCATTTT
CDR3aa: CASSITGDQPQHF

abundance: -
d_gene: -
v_gene: TRBV28
j_gene: TRBJ1-6
CDR3nt: TGTGCCAGCAGTCCAGGTGGGGGGTCCTATAATTCACCCCTCCACTTT
CDR3aa: CASSPGGGSYNSPLHF

abundance: many
d_gene: -
v_gene: TRBV6-2/TRBV6-3
j_gene: TRBJ2-4
CDR3nt: TGTGCCAGCAGCGAGACAGGCACCATTCAGTACTTC
CDR3aa: CASSETGTIQYF

abundance: -
d_gene: TRBD1
v_gene: TRBV15
j_gene: TRBJ1-1
CDR3nt: TGTGCCACCGCGGGACAGTACGGCACTGAAGCTTTCTTT
CDR3aa: CATAGQYGTEAFF

abundance: -
d_gene: TRBD2
v_gene: TRBV9
j_gene: TRBJ2-7
CDR3nt: TGTGCCAGCAGCGTAGAGCCTAGCGGGGGGCCTTACGAGCAGTACTTC
CDR3aa: CASSVEPSGGPYEQYF

abundance: -
d_gene: -
v_gene: TRBV15
j_gene: TRBJ1-5
CDR3nt: TGTGCCACCAGCAGAGAAGGACAGACTCTTAGCAATCAGCCCCAGCATTTT
CDR3aa: CATSREGQTLSNQPQHF

abundance: -
d_gene: TRBD2
v_gene: TRBV5-1
j_gene: TRBJ2-7
CDR3nt: TGCGCCAGCAGCTCTTGGGAGGGTCGGGAATACGAGCAGTACTTC
CDR3aa: CASSSWEGREYEQYF

abundance: once
d_gene: TRBD2
v_gene: TRBV11-2
j_gene: TRBJ2-7
CDR3nt: TGTGCCAGCAGCTCCACCGGGGGGGCCTACGAGCAGTACTTC
CDR3aa: CASSSTGGAYEQYF

abundance: -
d_gene: -
v_gene: TRBV6-5
j_gene: TRBJ1-1
CDR3nt: TGTGCCAGCAGTTACGCACAGGGTATGACTTTCTTT
CDR3aa: CASSYAQGMTFF

abundance: -
d_gene: TRBD2
v_gene: TRBV6-1
j_gene: TRBJ2-1
CDR3nt: TGTGCCAGCAGTGAAGCACGGCTAGCGGGAGTCAGGTGGGATGAGCAGTTCTTC
CDR3aa: CASSEARLAGVRWDEQFF

abundance: -
d_gene: TRBD1
v_gene: TRBV12-3/TRBV12-4
j_gene: TRBJ2-7
CDR3nt: TGTGCCAGCAGTCCACGAGACAGGGACGAGCAGTACTTC
CDR3aa: CASSPRDRDEQYF

abundance: -
d_gene: -
v_gene: TRBV5-1
j_gene: TRBJ1-1
CDR3nt: TGCGCCAGCAGCTTGTACGGGTACAAGAACACTGAAGCTTTCTTT
CDR3aa: CASSLYGYKNTEAFF

abundance: few
d_gene: TRBD1
v_gene: TRBV6-6
j_gene: TRBJ2-1
CDR3nt: TGTGCCAGCGGGACAGGGGACATGAACGGGCAGTTCTTC
CDR3aa: CASGTGDMNGQFF

abundance: -
d_gene: TRBD1
v_gene: TRBV6-1
j_gene: TRBJ2-3
CDR3nt: TGTGCCAGCGGTGGGGCTCCCGGACAGGATGACAGCACAGATACGCAGTATTTT
CDR3aa: CASGGAPGQDDSTDTQYF

abundance: once
d_gene: TRBD1
v_gene: TRBV27
j_gene: TRBJ1-5
CDR3nt: TGTGCCAGCAGGCGACAGGGGGCGGGCAATCAGCCCCAGCATTTT
CDR3aa: CASRRQGAGNQPQHF

abundance: few
d_gene: TRBD1
v_gene: TRBV3-1/TRBV3-2
j_gene: TRBJ1-4
CDR3nt: TGTGCCAGCAGTCCCGCCCTTGGACAGGGCGGAGGGGAAAAACTGTTTTTT
CDR3aa: CASSPALGQGGGEKLFF

abundance: -
d_gene: TRBD1
v_gene: TRBV7-8
j_gene: TRBJ2-7
CDR3nt: TGTGCCTCCGTCAGCCGCGACAGGGACCCCTACGAGCAGTACTTC
CDR3aa: CASVSRDRDPYEQYF

abundance: -
d_gene: -
v_gene: TRBV6-5
j_gene: TRBJ1-2
CDR3nt: TGTGCCAGCAGTTACGACAGGCCCAAGGGTAACTATGGCTACACCTTC
CDR3aa: CASSYDRPKGNYGYTF

abundance: -
d_gene: -
v_gene: TRBV4-3
j_gene: TRBJ1-6
CDR3nt: TGCGCCAGCAGCCTCGCCCTCACGGCAGCGGACAATTCACCCCTCCACTTT
CDR3aa: CASSLALTAADNSPLHF

abundance: -
d_gene: TRBD1
v_gene: TRBV7-2
j_gene: TRBJ2-5
CDR3nt: TGTGCCAGCAGCTTCACCTTGACAGGGGGCAGGGAGACCCAGTACTTC
CDR3aa: CASSFTLTGGRETQYF

abundance: few
d_gene: -
v_gene: TRBV6-6
j_gene: TRBJ2-5
CDR3nt: TGTGCCAGCAGTCCCCAGGGGCCCCAGTACTTC
CDR3aa: CASSPQGPQYF

abundance: -
d_gene: -
v_gene: TRBV11-3
j_gene: TRBJ2-1
CDR3nt: TGTGCCAGCAGCTTAGGTCCGGTTAGCTCCTACAATGAGCAGTTCTTC
CDR3aa: CASSLGPVSSYNEQFF

abundance: few
d_gene: -
v_gene: TRBV7-2
j_gene: TRBJ1-4
CDR3nt: TGTGCCAGCAGCTTACGCGCCTGGAGGTCCAATGAAAAACTGTTTTTT
CDR3aa: CASSLRAWRSNEKLFF